The 18 T cell receptor beta chains given below trace back to one sample, sequenced in a study of blood T cells in healthy people across ages. A sample-barcoded 5' primer and a J-beta primer mix were used in a second PCR of about 6 to 12 cycles. TCRdb reprocessed the 5' RACE reads via MiXCR and lists one record per CDR3 protein. In the table there are 800,000 or so distinct CDR3 sequences, 25% of which are singletons. These data were also reused for a study on T cells of mothers and their children.

The sample comprised blood. These receptors all stem from a boy aged 10-17 years in good health.

This chain connects TRBV4-3 to TRBJ2-1; D may match TRBD1 or TRBD2 (5 bases each). Trimming cost V 0 bases and J 0 bases, with 12 bases left between them. CDR1 is LGHNA and CDR2 is YSLEER in the germline V gene. The CDR3 consists of 17 residues. CDR3 region: CASSQDGSGRSYNEQFF. The CDR3 DNA reads as TGCGCCAGCAGCCAAGATGGGTCGGGACGCTCCTACAATGAGCAGTTCTTC.

The V call is TRBV6-5, the J call TRBJ1-1; no clear D. Looked up from germline, CDR1 is MNHEY and CDR2 is SVGAGI. CDR3 length equals 14 residues. V dropped 2 bases and J dropped 4 bases, with 11 bases sitting between them. DNA for the CDR3: TGTGCCAGCAGTTACGGGGTGCGTAGCACTGAAGCTTTCTTT. It translates to CASSYGVRSTEAFF.

The table lists this clonotype with a few counts. The chain combines TRBV24-1 with TRBJ2-2; D might be TRBD2 (6 bases). Trimming removed 5 bases at V and 1 base at J, with 13 bases between. Germline loops: CDR1 KGHDR, CDR2 SFDVKD. This CDR3 is built from 16 residues. The CDR3 sequence is CATSGYREMNTGELFF. As DNA, the CDR3 is TGTGCCACCAGTGGATATCGGGAGATGAACACCGGGGAGCTGTTTTTT.

The chain uses TRBV5-1 and TRBJ2-5; 7 bases align to TRBD1. Germline CDR1 is SGHRS and CDR2 is YFSETQ. V dropped 4 bases and J dropped 3; count of bases not matched to a gene: 6. The CDR3 spans 14 residues. DNA for the CDR3: TGCGCCAGCAGCAGGTCCGGGACAGAAGAGACCCAGTACTTC. Residues: CASSRSGTEETQYF.

This clonotype was picked up a small number of times. The rearrangement joins TRBV28 to TRBJ2-1; TRBD2 matches at 8 bases. Unmatched junction bases numbered 9, after V lost 6 bases and J lost 5 bases. The CDR3 has 15 residues. Germline V gene lookup returns CDR1 MDHEN and CDR2 SYDVKM. This chain's CDR3 is CASSTSGLKHNEQFF. The CDR3 coding sequence is TGTGCCAGCAGCACTAGCGGCCTAAAACACAATGAGCAGTTCTTC.

In this sample, this clonotype turned up a few times. V usage is TRBV5-6 and J usage is TRBJ2-3; 7 bases agree with TRBD2. Germline assignment: CDR1 SGHDT and CDR2 YYEEEE. The V and J ends lost 4 bases and 4 bases, in that order; junction bases with no gene match: 6. This CDR3 contains 14 residues. CDR3 nucleotide sequence: TGTGCCAGCAGCCGCGGGAGTGGGGCAGATACGCAGTATTTT. Amino acids: CASSRGSGADTQYF.

As DNA, the CDR3 is TGTGCCAGCAGCTTAGACATAGCTAGGGGGGAGACCCAGTACTTC. It translates to CASSLDIARGETQYF. The rearrangement joins TRBV7-2 to TRBJ2-5; a possible D gene is TRBD1 (6 bases). The CDR3 spans 15 residues. Deletions cut 1 base from V and 5 bases from J, with 14 bases between. Germline values: CDR1 SGHTA, CDR2 FQGNSA. Based on the CDR3 plus reference TRBV7-2 and TRBJ2-5, the full variable domain is GAGVSQSPSNKVTEKGKDVELRCDPISGHTALYWYRQSLGQGLEFLIYFQGNSAPDKSGLPSDRFSAERTGGSVSTLTIQRTQQEDSAVYLCASSLDIARGETQYFGPGTRLLVL.

This clonotype was detected a few times. The chain carries TRBV29-1 and TRBJ2-5; perhaps TRBD2 as D (6 bases). The tail of the sequence fits TRBJ2-1 better, so the J call may be wrong. From germline, CDR1 is SQVTM and CDR2 ANQGSEA. The CDR3 is made up of 12 amino acids. The CDR3 nucleotides are TGCAGCGTTGACAGGGACCGGGAGGAGCAGTTCTTC. Translation: CSVDRDREEQFF.

Worth noting for this clonotype: The junction does not match germline at one end; this may be a read error. The CDR3 DNA sequence: TGTGTCAGCAGCCACCCGGGCGGTGAGACCCAGTACTTC. It translates to CVSSHPGGETQYF. V is TRBV7-6 and J is TRBJ2-5; D is ambiguous. Germline V gene data show CDR1 as SGHVS and CDR2 as FNYEAQ. There are 13 residues in the CDR3.

This chain uses TRBV3-1 with TRBJ2-7; 7 nucleotides line up with TRBD2. Germline V CDR1 and CDR2: LGHDT, YNNKEL (reference sequence). J was trimmed by 6 bases and V by 3 bases; bases with no gene match: 8. This CDR3 is 14 amino acids long. This CDR3 reads CASSQRELSGEQYF. Written as DNA, the CDR3 is TGTGCCAGCAGCCAGCGGGAGCTATCGGGCGAGCAGTACTTC.

This chain links TRBV5-1 with TRBJ2-7; no clear D gene. Germline V lookup: CDR1 SGHRS, CDR2 YFSETQ. V shed 1 base and J shed 4 bases, with 12 bases lying between them. This CDR3 comprises 14 residues. CDR3 DNA: TGCGCCAGCAGCTTGAGTGGGTCTCGATACGAGCAGTACTTC. Protein product: CASSLSGSRYEQYF.

The chain carries TRBV20-1 and TRBJ2-1, with a weak D call TRBD2 (5 bases). The CDR3 consists of 12 residues. V shed 0 bases and J shed 15 bases, with 15 bases lying between them. CDR1 DFQATT and CDR2 SNEGSKA come from the germline V gene (reference sequence). The CDR3 reads CSARDVDYRRFF. The CDR3 DNA sequence: TGCAGTGCTAGAGACGTCGACTACCGGCGGTTCTTC.

The V and J genes are TRBV5-1 and TRBJ2-1; 15 nucleotides agree with TRBD2. The germline V gene has CDR1 SGHRS and CDR2 YFSETQ. This CDR3 region has 17 residues. J lost 4 bases, V lost 4 bases, and 6 bases had no gene match. The CDR3: CASSIGTSGGRYNEQFF. CDR3 DNA sequence: TGCGCCAGCAGCATTGGGACTAGCGGGGGGAGATACAATGAGCAGTTCTTC. Looking up the rest from reference TRBV5-1 and TRBJ2-1 gives the full variable domain: KAGVTQTPRYLIKTRGQQVTLSCSPISGHRSVSWYQQTPGQGLQFLFEYFSETQRNKGNFPGRFSGRQFSNSRSEMNVSTLELGDSALYLCASSIGTSGGRYNEQFFGPGTRLTVL.

This clonotype came up once. The V and J genes are TRBV7-9 and TRBJ2-7; tentatively, D is TRBD2 (5 bases). CDR3 length: 14 amino acids. The germline gives CDR1 SEHNR, CDR2 FQNEAQ (reference sequence). V was trimmed by 5 bases and J by 6 bases, leaving 17 bases between them. CDR3 nucleotide sequence: TGTGCCAGCAGCATACACGAATCGGGGTTCGAGCAGTACTTC. Encoded protein: CASSIHESGFEQYF.

This clonotype was observed a handful of times. A junction boundary mismatches the germline segment, possibly from a read error. This chain links TRBV11-2 with TRBJ2-1, with 15 positions matching TRBD2. Germline V gene sequence: CDR1 SGHAT, CDR2 FQNNGV. This CDR3 contains 18 residues. CDR3 amino acids: CASSLARTSGGVYNEHFF. CDR3 DNA: TGTGCCAGCAGCTTAGCACGGACTAGCGGGGGGGTATACAATGAGCATTTCTTC.

This chain uses TRBV20-1 with TRBJ1-3, with a weak D call TRBD1 (6 bases). The CDR3 spans 15 residues. Trimming removed 0 bases from V and 3 bases from J, with 12 bases in between. Germline lookup yields CDR1 DFQATT and CDR2 SNEGSKA (reference sequence). The CDR3 coding sequence is TGCAGTGCTAGAGATCATTCAGGGGATGGAAACACCATATATTTT. Translated: CSARDHSGDGNTIYF.

The chain uses TRBV7-2 and TRBJ2-7; TRBD2 might be the D (6 bases). This CDR3 has 17 amino acids. Germline V gene sequence: CDR1 SGHTA, CDR2 FQGNSA. V was cut by 4 bases and J by 0 bases, with 19 bases left in between. CDR3 protein: CASSSRDSRGGSYEQYF. The CDR3 DNA sequence: TGTGCCAGCAGCTCTCGGGATTCTCGGGGAGGCTCCTACGAGCAGTACTTC.

The chain couples TRBV14 to TRBJ1-1, with D uncertain. CDR1 and CDR2 (germline): SGHDN, FVKESK. The CDR3 is 17 residues long. V was clipped by 1 base and J by 0 bases, with 15 bases between them. The CDR3 DNA sequence: TGTGCCAGCAGCCAAGGTGAACCCGCCAGCATGAACACTGAAGCTTTCTTT. It specifies CASSQGEPASMNTEAFF.